One sample yielded the 15 T cell receptor beta chains listed below, sequenced in a study of PD-L1 blockade in urothelial cancer. Produced via immunoSEQ multiplex PCR; TCRdb's table is partial and in-frame only. The sample carries about 30,000 clones, about 88% recorded once. Time point noted: peripheral blood 6 weeks after treatment start. Sequenced material: PBMCs, taken around atezolizumab (anti-PD-L1) treatment. The receptors were sampled from an elderly man with urothelial cancer.

V is TRBV28 and J is TRBJ1-2; 10 nucleotides match TRBD1. J gave up 7 bases and V 5 bases, and 13 bases lay outside the gene matches. CDR3 length: 16 amino acids. Per the germline V gene, CDR1 is MDHEN and CDR2 is SYDVKM. CDR3 loop: CASSPGTGVGVGGYTF. CDR3 bases: TGTGCCAGCAGTCCCGGGACAGGGGTGGGGGTTGGTGGCTACACCTTC.

The chain links TRBV5-1 to TRBJ2-1; 8 bases map to TRBD2. The germline gives CDR1 SGHRS, CDR2 YFSETQ. The CDR3 length is 15 residues. V lost 1 base to trimming and J lost 10 bases; unmatched junction nucleotides: 10. The CDR3 here is CASSLTTSGPYEQFF. DNA of the CDR3: TGCGCCAGCAGCTTGACCACTAGCGGTCCTTACGAGCAGTTCTTC. Drawing the rest from reference TRBV5-1 and TRBJ2-1, the complete variable domain is KAGVTQTPRYLIKTRGQQVTLSCSPISGHRSVSWYQQTPGQGLQFLFEYFSETQRNKGNFPGRFSGRQFSNSRSEMNVSTLELGDSALYLCASSLTTSGPYEQFFGPGTRLTVL.

V and J are TRBV20-1 and TRBJ2-3, with D tentatively TRBD1 (5 bases). Germline CDR1 reads DFQATT; CDR2 reads SNEGSKA (reference sequence). The CDR3 is made up of 11 amino acids. Trimming left V 7 bases short and J 7 bases short, with 12 bases between. The CDR3 nucleotides are TGCAGTGTGACAGATTTTTATACGCAGTATTTT. It translates to CSVTDFYTQYF.

The rearrangement uses TRBV5-1 and TRBJ2-2; 8 nucleotides agree with TRBD1. With 7 bases clipped from V and 6 bases from J, the junction kept 17 bases outside the gene matches. The length of the CDR3 is 17 residues. Germline CDR1 SGHRS, CDR2 YFSETQ. CDR3 in amino acids: CASGLPPHRGYSGELFF. Written as DNA, the CDR3 is TGCGCCAGCGGCCTACCCCCTCACAGGGGGTATTCCGGGGAGCTGTTTTTT.

The chain joins TRBV6-1 to TRBJ2-1; 7 nucleotides agree with TRBD2. The CDR3 length is 13 residues. From germline, CDR1 is MNHNS and CDR2 SASEGT. V shed 8 bases and J 2 bases; nucleotides not matched to a gene: 3. The CDR3 spells CASGAGAYNEQFF. CDR3 DNA sequence: TGTGCCAGCGGGGCGGGAGCCTACAATGAGCAGTTCTTC.

The chain employs TRBV2 and TRBJ2-5; D remains unclear. V was shortened by 9 bases and J by 4 bases, with 6 bases between the two germline ends. There are 10 residues in the CDR3. Germline-derived CDR1 and CDR2 are SNHLY and FYNNEI. The CDR3 here is CASLAETQYF. CDR3 nucleotides: TGTGCCAGTTTAGCAGAGACCCAGTACTTC.

This clone was seen only a few times. V gene TRBV30 combines with J gene TRBJ1-2; possibly TRBD1 for D (5 bases). Trimming took off 4 bases at V and 8 bases at J, with 14 bases between the two ends. Germline-derived CDR1 and CDR2 are GTSNPN and SVGIG (reference sequence). The CDR3 has 12 amino acids. The CDR3 reads CAWISGGRGYTF. Here the CDR3 DNA reads TGTGCCTGGATCAGCGGGGGAAGGGGCTACACCTTC.

This clone came up once. The rearrangement links TRBV7-6 to TRBJ2-1; 14 nucleotides align to TRBD2. There are 15 residues in the CDR3. Germline V gene sequence: CDR1 SGHVS, CDR2 FNYEAQ. V was pared by 5 bases and J by 10 bases, with 7 bases of the junction left unmatched. CDR3 in DNA: TGTGCCAGCAGCCTCTTGGGACTAGCGGGAGACGAGCAGTTCTTC. Its translation is CASSLLGLAGDEQFF. The variable domain in full, with the rest retrieved from reference TRBV7-6 and TRBJ2-1, is GAGVSQSPRYKVTKRGQDVALRCDPISGHVSLYWYRQALGQGPEFLTYFNYEAQQDKSGLPNDRFSAERPEGSISTLTIQRTEQRDSAMYRCASSLLGLAGDEQFFGPGTRLTVL.

V usage is TRBV6-5 and J usage is TRBJ2-1; D gene uncertain. Looked up from germline, CDR1 is MNHEY and CDR2 is SVGAGI. This CDR3 comprises 13 residues. V lost 6 bases and J 6 bases, leaving 12 bases between the germline ends. The CDR3 region has the DNA TGTGCCAGCAGAGCACCCCTTACCAATGAGCAGTTCTTC. Translating gives CASRAPLTNEQFF.

This clone appeared once. The chain employs TRBV25-1 and TRBJ1-1, with D maybe TRBD1 (5 bases). The length of the CDR3 is 13 residues. V shed 4 bases and J shed 4 bases, with 10 bases lying between them. CDR1 is MGHDK and CDR2 is SYGVNS in the germline V gene. The CDR3 sequence is CASSGSGGTEAFF. The CDR3 DNA sequence: TGTGCCAGCAGTGGCTCCGGGGGCACTGAAGCTTTCTTT.

The chain uses TRBV6-5 and TRBJ2-2; weak D call: TRBD1 (6 bases). Germline values: CDR1 MNHEY, CDR2 SVGAGI. The CDR3 length is 15 residues. V was shortened by 0 bases and J by 4 bases, with 9 bases between the two germline ends. The CDR3 bases are TGTGCCAGCAGTTACTCGGGGGCGGGCACCGGGGAGCTGTTTTTT. Its protein product is CASSYSGAGTGELFF.

The V and J genes are TRBV7-8 and TRBJ1-5, with unresolved D. With 1 base removed from V and 4 bases from J, the gap between germline ends came to 11 bases. The CDR3 sequence is 15 residues long. Germline CDR1 is SGHVS and CDR2 is FQNEAQ. CDR3 nucleotides: TGTGCCAGCAGCTTAGATGGCAGAGGGAATCAGCCCCAGCATTTT. Translated: CASSLDGRGNQPQHF. The full variable domain, rest sourced from reference TRBV7-8 and TRBJ1-5, is GAGVSQSPRYKVAKRGQDVALRCDPISGHVSLFWYQQALGQGPEFLTYFQNEAQLDKSGLPSDRFFAERPEGSVSTLKIQRTQQEDSAVYLCASSLDGRGNQPQHFGDGTRLSIL.

V and J are TRBV18 and TRBJ2-7, with D tentatively TRBD2 (6 bases). V gave up 3 bases and J gave up 6 bases, with 15 bases separating them. The CDR3 is 14 amino acids. CDR1 and CDR2 (germline): KGHSH, LQKENI. As DNA, the CDR3 is TGTGCCAGCTCACCCGGTCGGACTAATGGCGAGCAGTACTTC. This translates into CASSPGRTNGEQYF. The whole variable domain, remainder taken from reference TRBV18 and TRBJ2-7, is NAGVMQNPRHLVRRRGQEARLRCSPMKGHSHVYWYRQLPEEGLKFMVYLQKENIIDESGMPKERFSAEFPKEGPSILRIQQVVRGDSAAYFCASSPGRTNGEQYFGPGTRLTVT.

The V call is TRBV7-8, the J call TRBJ2-6; D is unresolved. Per germline, CDR1 SGHVS and CDR2 FQNEAQ. The CDR3 totals 16 residues. V was shortened by 1 base and J by 4 bases, with 11 bases between the two germline ends. CDR3 sequence: CASSLVVGHGANVLTF. Here the CDR3 DNA reads TGTGCCAGCAGCTTAGTGGTTGGGCACGGGGCCAACGTCCTGACTTTC.

About this clone: One junction end disagrees with the germline gene, perhaps due to a read error. The rearrangement joins TRBV4-1 to TRBJ1-5, with D perhaps TRBD1 (5 bases). The CDR3 totals 17 residues. The V gene's germline CDR1 is MGHRA and CDR2 YSYEKL. CDR3 sequence: CASSQEGGTGENRPQHF. The CDR3 DNA reads as TGCGCCAGCAGCCAAGAGGGGGGGACTGGGGAAAATCGGCCCCAGCATTTT.